What follows are 29 T cell receptor beta chains derived from one specimen sequenced in a study of T cell responses to AZD1222 COVID-19 vaccine. This table comes from immunoSEQ multiplex PCR, and its TCRdb copy is limited to in-frame clones, with some not included. The sample shows around 99,000 clones, 90% to 95% of them seen only once. The material was peripheral blood, obtained on day 0 of AZD1222 vaccination. These receptors were taken from an adult in good health.

The V and J genes are TRBV6-1 and TRBJ1-2; D may be TRBD1 (5 bases). In germline, CDR1 is MNHNS, CDR2 SASEGT. The CDR3 is 16 residues long. V was trimmed by 0 bases and J by 2 bases, leaving 13 bases between them. CDR3 protein: CASSEAGVLGNYGYTF. The DNA for the CDR3 is TGTGCCAGCAGTGAAGCGGGGGTTTTGGGGAACTATGGCTACACCTTC.

The chain has TRBV7-9 and TRBJ1-2, with TRBD1 as a possible D gene (5 bases). The V end was cut by 3 bases, the J end by 6 bases, with 14 bases between. Germline assignment: CDR1 SEHNR and CDR2 FQNEAQ (reference sequence). This CDR3 spans 14 amino acids. The CDR3 loop is CASSLGRPINGYTF. CDR3 bases: TGTGCCAGCAGCTTGGGACGACCGATAAATGGCTACACCTTC. Filled out from reference TRBV7-9 and TRBJ1-2, the complete variable domain reads DTGVSQNPRHKITKRGQNVTFRCDPISEHNRLYWYRQTLGQGPEFLTYFQNEAQLEKSRLLSDRFSAERPKGSFSTLEIQRTEQGDSAMYLCASSLGRPINGYTFGSGTRLTVV.

V usage is TRBV12-5 and J usage is TRBJ1-3, with D possibly TRBD1 on 5 matching bases. Germline V CDR1 and CDR2: LGHNT, FRNRAP. This CDR3 comprises 17 residues. With 6 bases removed from V and 0 bases from J, the gap between germline ends came to 18 bases. CDR3 in amino acids: CASGWTFGSLSGNTIYF. DNA of the CDR3: TGTGCTAGTGGATGGACATTTGGATCTCTCTCTGGAAACACCATATATTTT. Variable domain in full (rest from reference TRBV12-5 and TRBJ1-3): DARVTQTPRHKVTEMGQEVTMRCQPILGHNTVFWYRQTMMQGLELLAYFRNRAPLDDSGMPKDRFSAEMPDATLATLKIQPSEPRDSAVYFCASGWTFGSLSGNTIYFGEGSWLTVV.

V usage is TRBV2 and J usage is TRBJ1-5; TRBD1 aligns across 8 bases. Germline V gene sequence: CDR1 SNHLY, CDR2 FYNNEI. Losses at the gene ends were 7 bases for V and 6 bases for J; bases not matched to a gene: 5. The CDR3 totals 13 residues. CDR3 amino acids: CASTQGQVQPQHF. CDR3 DNA sequence: TGTGCCAGCACCCAGGGACAGGTTCAGCCCCAGCATTTT.

Here the CDR3 DNA reads TGTGCCAGCAGTCTCAGAAGCGAGAGGTCATTCCCAGGCGAGCAGTTCTTC. This gives the protein CASSLRSERSFPGEQFF. This chain connects TRBV6-6 to TRBJ2-1; D remains ambiguous. CDR1 and CDR2 (germline): MNHNY, SVGAGI (reference sequence). The CDR3 has 17 residues. V was shortened by 5 bases and J by 10 bases, with 27 bases between the two germline ends.

In its sample, this clone was seen once. The gene calls are TRBV27 and TRBJ1-1; D is possibly TRBD1 (5 bases). CDR1 is MNHEY, CDR2 SMNVEV, per germline (reference sequence). This CDR3 spans 13 amino acids. The V gene lost 6 bases and the J gene lost 3 bases, with 11 bases spanning the gap. The CDR3 DNA is TGTGCCAGCAGGCTTAGAGGGGACACTGAAGCTTTCTTT. Translation gives CASRLRGDTEAFF.

The rearrangement links TRBV30 to TRBJ1-1; D remains ambiguous. Germline-derived CDR1 and CDR2 are GTSNPN and SVGIG (reference sequence). The CDR3 spans 13 residues. The V end lost 2 bases, the J end lost 0 bases, and 7 bases lay between the germline ends. The chain's CDR3 is CAWSLTMNTEAFF. In nucleotides, the CDR3 is TGTGCCTGGAGTTTGACAATGAACACTGAAGCTTTCTTT. The whole variable domain, remainder taken from reference TRBV30 and TRBJ1-1, is SQTIHQWPATLVQPVGSPLSLECTVEGTSNPNLYWYRQAAGRGLQLLFYSVGIGQISSEVPQNLSASRPQDRQFILSSKKLLLSDSGFYLCAWSLTMNTEAFFGQGTRLTVV.

CDR3 in amino acids: CSARDDNEQFF. The CDR3 nucleotides are TGCAGTGCTAGAGATGATAATGAGCAGTTCTTC. The chain carries TRBV20-1 and TRBJ2-1; D not resolved. Trimming left V 0 bases short and J 7 bases short, with 4 bases between. There are 11 residues in the CDR3. Germline CDR1 is DFQATT and CDR2 is SNEGSKA (reference sequence).

In this sample, this clone turned up once. This rearrangement joins TRBV6-6 to TRBJ2-6, with 8 bases matching TRBD2. Germline assignment: CDR1 MNHNY and CDR2 SVGAGI (reference sequence). This CDR3 comprises 17 residues. The V and J ends lost 5 bases and 4 bases, in that order; junction bases with no gene match: 10. The CDR3 protein is CASSRQGLVYGANVLTF. For the CDR3, the DNA is TGTGCCAGCAGTCGTCAGGGACTAGTGTACGGGGCCAACGTCCTGACTTTC.

The chain carries TRBV11-2 and TRBJ1-2; D is unclear. From germline, CDR1 is SGHAT and CDR2 FQNNGV. With 4 bases removed from V and 5 bases from J, the gap between germline ends came to 8 bases. The CDR3 is 12 residues long. The CDR3 DNA is TGTGCCAGCAGCTCCGATCTTTATGGCTACACCTTC. It codes for CASSSDLYGYTF.

CDR3 in DNA: TGTGCCTGGGGGACGGGAAATCAGCCCCAGCATTTT. This gives the protein CAWGTGNQPQHF. The gene calls are TRBV30 and TRBJ1-5, with D tentatively TRBD1 (5 bases). CDR1 GTSNPN and CDR2 SVGIG come from the germline V gene (reference sequence). The CDR3 covers 12 residues. V was cut by 5 bases and J by 4 bases, with 9 bases left in between.

The chain employs TRBV6-4 and TRBJ1-1, with no clear D. Germline lookup yields CDR1 MRHNA and CDR2 SNTAGT. V was clipped by 3 bases and J by 1 base, with 6 bases between them. This CDR3 comprises 13 residues. The CDR3 spells CASSEQQNTEAFF. The CDR3 DNA follows: TGTGCCAGCAGTGAGCAGCAGAACACTGAAGCTTTCTTT.

The CDR3 sequence: CASSREAGGANSPLHF. In DNA, the CDR3 is TGCGCCAGCAGCCGAGAGGCAGGGGGCGCCAATTCACCCCTCCACTTT. V gene TRBV4-3 combines with J gene TRBJ1-6; 8 bases fit TRBD1. The J segment lost 7 bases and the V segment lost 4 bases, leaving 9 bases of the junction unmatched. This CDR3 has 16 residues. Per germline, CDR1 LGHNA and CDR2 YSLEER.

CDR3 region: CASRSASSGTLQETQYF. DNA for the CDR3: TGTGCCAGCAGGTCCGCCTCCTCCGGGACACTCCAAGAGACCCAGTACTTC. The gene calls are TRBV3-1 (or the pseudogene TRBV3-2) and TRBJ2-5; D is perhaps TRBD1 (6 bases). V was cut by 6 bases and J by 1 base, with 21 bases left in between. The CDR3 loop spans 17 amino acids. Germline V lookup: CDR1 LGHDT, CDR2 YNNKEL (reference sequence).

This chain joins TRBV10-3 and TRBJ1-1; 7 nucleotides match TRBD1. There are 14 residues in the CDR3. The V gene end was trimmed by 10 bases and the J gene end by 5 bases; junction bases not matched to a gene: 13. CDR1 is ENHRY, CDR2 SYGVKD, per germline. The CDR3 DNA sequence: TGTGCCAGCCGGGACAGCAACCCTTGGACTGAAGCTTTCTTT. The encoded protein is CASRDSNPWTEAFF.

The V gene is TRBV4-1, the J gene TRBJ2-7; either TRBD1 or TRBD2 may fit D (5 bases each). The ends were cut back, 4 bases at V and 0 bases at J, with 13 bases in the middle. Germline CDR1 is MGHRA and CDR2 is YSYEKL. The CDR3 loop spans 15 amino acids. The CDR3, as DNA: TGCGCCAGCAGCCGAGGGACCGAAAGCTCCTACGAGCAGTACTTC. Translated, it gives CASSRGTESSYEQYF.

The chain uses TRBV4-3 and TRBJ1-5; D is ambiguous. The CDR3 is 13 residues long. Germline CDR1 and CDR2: LGHNA and YSLEER. The germline V and J ends were trimmed by 0 bases and 4 bases, with 4 bases remaining between them. The CDR3: CASSQDRNQPQHF. CDR3 sequence (DNA): TGCGCCAGCAGCCAAGATCGGAATCAGCCCCAGCATTTT.

This chain connects TRBV18 to TRBJ1-2, with D unresolved. This CDR3 has 12 amino acids. The ends were cut back, 3 bases at V and 7 bases at J, with 9 bases in the middle. CDR1 is KGHSH and CDR2 is LQKENI in the germline V gene. CDR3 protein: CASSPPRAGYTF. CDR3 nucleotides: TGTGCCAGCTCACCTCCTAGGGCTGGCTACACCTTC.

The rearrangement joins TRBV10-3 to TRBJ2-7, with D possibly called TRBD1 or TRBD2 (5 bases each). The CDR3 totals 13 residues. Between the trimmed V and J ends, which lost 10 bases and 1 base, there was a span of 14 bases. Germline CDR1 reads ENHRY; CDR2 reads SYGVKD. Here the CDR3 reads CATLRDGSYEQYF. CDR3 coding DNA: TGTGCCACCCTCCGGGACGGGTCCTACGAGCAGTACTTC.

The chain carries TRBV12-3 or TRBV12-4 and TRBJ1-2; D is uncertain. CDR3 size: 13 residues. The V and J ends lost 5 bases and 5 bases respectively, with 12 bases between them. DNA of the CDR3: TGTGCCAGCAGTGAGGGTTCTATTTATGGCTACACCTTC. Translating gives CASSEGSIYGYTF.

V and J are TRBV4-1 and TRBJ1-2; possible D gene TRBD1, 5 bases. Between the trimmed V and J ends, which lost 2 bases and 4 bases, there was a span of 17 bases. The CDR3 spans 16 residues. In germline, CDR1 is MGHRA, CDR2 YSYEKL. CDR3 nucleotides: TGCGCCAGCAGCCAACCTCAAAGGACGGGGGGCTATGGCTACACCTTC. This codes for CASSQPQRTGGYGYTF.

This sequence joins TRBV7-9 and TRBJ2-5; D ambiguous. The germline gives CDR1 SEHNR, CDR2 FQNEAQ (reference sequence). V dropped 3 bases and J dropped 0 bases, with 11 bases sitting between them. This CDR3 comprises 15 residues. The CDR3, as DNA: TGTGCCAGCAGCTTGGTGATGAGCAACCAAGAGACCCAGTACTTC. The encoded protein is CASSLVMSNQETQYF.

The chain carries TRBV12-5 and TRBJ2-1; the match to TRBD1 covers 9 bases. The CDR3 totals 16 residues. CDR1 is LGHNT and CDR2 is FRNRAP in the germline V gene. V was pared by 6 bases and J by 2 bases, with 8 bases of the junction left unmatched. The CDR3 here is CASGPGQGRTYNEQFF. CDR3 nucleotide sequence: TGTGCTAGTGGCCCCGGACAGGGGAGGACCTACAATGAGCAGTTCTTC.

The gene calls are TRBV7-2 and TRBJ1-5; D not certain. The germline gives CDR1 SGHTA, CDR2 FQGNSA. There are 15 residues in the CDR3. Trimming removed 4 bases at V and 0 bases at J, with 10 bases between. The CDR3 DNA is TGTGCCAGCAGCTCCACCCCTAATAGCAATCAGCCCCAGCATTTT. Residues: CASSSTPNSNQPQHF.

The chain is built from TRBV9 and TRBJ2-5; 10 bases align to TRBD2. Per the germline V gene, CDR1 is SGDLS and CDR2 is YYNGEE. V trimming: 4 bases; J trimming: 4 bases; junction bases outside the gene matches: 7. This CDR3 contains 15 residues. This CDR3 is CASSTIAGGGETQYF. In nucleotides, the CDR3 is TGTGCCAGCAGCACTATAGCGGGAGGAGGAGAGACCCAGTACTTC.

CDR3 sequence: CASSSRTGSYNEQFF. The CDR3 DNA is TGTGCCAGCAGCTCCCGGACAGGGTCCTACAATGAGCAGTTCTTC. The chain has TRBV7-2 and TRBJ2-1, with 8 nucleotides matching TRBD1. CDR3 length: 15 amino acids. Looked up from germline, CDR1 is SGHTA and CDR2 is FQGNSA. Trimming at V came to 4 bases and at J to 1 base, leaving 3 bases not matched to a gene.

V usage is TRBV7-2 and J usage is TRBJ1-6; a possible D gene is TRBD1 (5 bases). Trimming shortened V by 2 bases and J by 7 bases, and 12 bases separated the two germline ends. This CDR3 comprises 15 residues. Germline V CDR1 and CDR2: SGHTA, FQGNSA. CDR3 region: CASSLQGGMNSPLHF. DNA for the CDR3: TGTGCCAGCAGCTTACAGGGTGGAATGAATTCACCCCTCCACTTT. Supplemented by reference TRBV7-2 and TRBJ1-6, the full variable domain reads GAGVSQSPSNKVTEKGKDVELRCDPISGHTALYWYRQSLGQGLEFLIYFQGNSAPDKSGLPSDRFSAERTGGSVSTLTIQRTQQEDSAVYLCASSLQGGMNSPLHFGNGTRLTVT.

The rearrangement uses TRBV18 and TRBJ2-5, with 7 nucleotides matching TRBD2. Germline values: CDR1 KGHSH, CDR2 LQKENI. The CDR3 loop spans 15 amino acids. Trimming cost V 0 bases and J 1 base; bases outside gene matches: 2. This chain's CDR3 is CASSPPSGGQETQYF. The CDR3 nucleotides are TGTGCCAGCTCACCACCGTCGGGGGGCCAAGAGACCCAGTACTTC.

The chain links TRBV5-1 to TRBJ2-3; 13 bases fit TRBD2. In germline, CDR1 is SGHRS, CDR2 YFSETQ. The CDR3 consists of 16 residues. The trim removed 3 bases at V and 6 bases at J, leaving 7 bases unmatched. The CDR3 DNA sequence: TGCGCCAGCAGCTGGGGGACTAGCGGGGTTGGGGATACGCAGTATTTT. Its protein product is CASSWGTSGVGDTQYF.